The sample holds a few counts of the clone carrying this T cell receptor (beta chain). Antigen specificity is unknown. The source of the sample is a study of cytomegalovirus exposure and HLA in healthy donors. The study's findings and limits: Despite most TCR sequences being rare, some public TCRs occurred in many donors. Most of the TCR beta V segments (in an earlier analysis) were productive either about 90% or about 30% of the time.

PCR primers comprised 60 Vbeta and 13 Jbeta primers. Repertoires were generated with immunoSEQ multiplex PCR, while TCRdb's copy carries only in-frame clones and drops some. The sample records about 160,000 clones, 75% to 85% being singletons. Sequencing input: PBMCs. This clonotype was obtained from a woman in her fifties or sixties in good health and CMV-seronegative.

CDR3: CASSQDRGRGNEQFF. CDR3 DNA sequence: TGTGCCAGCAGCCAGGACAGGGGGCGAGGGAATGAGCAGTTCTTC. The V gene is TRBV14, the J gene TRBJ2-1, with 11 positions matching TRBD1. The germline CDR1 and CDR2 sequences are SGHDN and FVKESK. This CDR3 contains 15 residues. Trimming removed 3 bases from V and 7 bases from J; junction bases left unmatched: 5.